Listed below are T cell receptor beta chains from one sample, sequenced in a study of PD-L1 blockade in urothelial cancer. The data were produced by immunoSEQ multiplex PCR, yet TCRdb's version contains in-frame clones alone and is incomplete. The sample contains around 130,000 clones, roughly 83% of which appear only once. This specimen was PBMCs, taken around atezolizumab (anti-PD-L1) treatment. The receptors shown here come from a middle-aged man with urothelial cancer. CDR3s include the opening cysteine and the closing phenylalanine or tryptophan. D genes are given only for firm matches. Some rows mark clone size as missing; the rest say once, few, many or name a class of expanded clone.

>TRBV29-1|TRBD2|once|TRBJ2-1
TGCAGCGTCGGGGGGGGAGGGAGCTCCTACAATGAGCAGTTCTTC
CSVGGGGSSYNEQFF
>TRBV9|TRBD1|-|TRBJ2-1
TGTGCCAGCAGCAAGATCTCACAGGGGAATGAGCAGTTCTTC
CASSKISQGNEQFF
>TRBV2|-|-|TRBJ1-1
TGTGCCAGCAGTGTGGGGGGGAACACTGAAGCTTTCTTT
CASSVGGNTEAFF
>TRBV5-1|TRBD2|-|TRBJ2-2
TGCGCCAGCAGCTTGGGGACTAGGGGCACCGGGGAGCTGTTTTTT
CASSLGTRGTGELFF
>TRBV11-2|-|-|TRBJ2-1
TGTGCCAGCAGTCTCGCGGTAGCGGAAGAGTATAATGAGCAGTTCTTC
CASSLAVAEEYNEQFF
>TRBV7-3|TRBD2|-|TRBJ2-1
TGTGCCAGCAGCCCGAGCGGGAGCCTTGAGCAGTTCTTC
CASSPSGSLEQFF
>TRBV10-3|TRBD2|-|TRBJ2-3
TGTGCCATCAGTGAGTCGACTGGGACTAGCGGCAGCACAGATACGCAGTATTTT
CAISESTGTSGSTDTQYF
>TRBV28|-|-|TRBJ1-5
TGTGCCAGCAGTTTCGCCGTCCGGGAGGTTCAGCCCCAGCATTTT
CASSFAVREVQPQHF
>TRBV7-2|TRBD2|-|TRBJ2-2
TGTGCCAGCAGCTTAGGGGGGCGGGGACTAGCCCCCGGGGAGCTGTTTTTT
CASSLGGRGLAPGELFF
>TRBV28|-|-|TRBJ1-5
TGTGCCAGCAGTTTAAATGGGGCGCGTCGTCAGCCCCAGCATTTT
CASSLNGARRQPQHF
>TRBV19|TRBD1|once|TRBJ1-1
TGTGCCAGCATCAGGGGGCTTGAAGCTTTCTTT
CASIRGLEAFF
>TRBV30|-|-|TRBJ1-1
TGTGCCGGAGGGAGTCATTGGGACACTGAAGCTTTCTTT
CAGGSHWDTEAFF
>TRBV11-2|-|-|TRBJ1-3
TGTGCCAGCAGCCCCACCGCGTTTAGCTCTGGAAACACCATATATTTT
CASSPTAFSSGNTIYF
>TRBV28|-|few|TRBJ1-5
TGTGCCAATGGACAGCTCCATCAGCCCCAGCATTTT
CANGQLHQPQHF
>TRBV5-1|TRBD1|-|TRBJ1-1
TGCGCCAGCAGCTCCGGACAGGGCCCGAACACTGAAGCTTTCTTT
CASSSGQGPNTEAFF
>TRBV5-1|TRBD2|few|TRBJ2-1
TGCGCCAGCCAGACTAGCGGGGGGAGGTACAATGAGCAGTTCTTC
CASQTSGGRYNEQFF
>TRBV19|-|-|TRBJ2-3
TGTGCCAGTAGTACCCAGGGCTGGACGCCTAGCACAGATACGCAGTATTTT
CASSTQGWTPSTDTQYF
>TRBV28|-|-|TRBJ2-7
TGTGCCAGCAGTGTAGCGAACTCCTACGAGCAGTACTTC
CASSVANSYEQYF
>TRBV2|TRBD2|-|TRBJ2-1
TGTGCCAGCAAAACTAGCGGGAGCTACAATGAGCAGTTCTTC
CASKTSGSYNEQFF
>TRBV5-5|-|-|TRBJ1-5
TGTGCCAGCAGATCTCCCCAGCAGGTCCAGCCCCAGCATTTT
CASRSPQQVQPQHF
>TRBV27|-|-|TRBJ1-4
TGTGCCAGCAGTTACCAGGGTCCTAATGAAAAACTGTTTTTT
CASSYQGPNEKLFF
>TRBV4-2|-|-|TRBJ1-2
TGTGCCAGCAGCCAAGTATCGGGGGGGGGCTATGGCTACACCTTC
CASSQVSGGGYGYTF
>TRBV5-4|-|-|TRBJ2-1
TGTGCCAGCAGCTTGGGCAGGGTCAATGAGCAGTTCTTC
CASSLGRVNEQFF
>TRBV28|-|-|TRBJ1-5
TGTGCCAGCAGTTTAGGCGGGAGGAGCAGGGCTAATCAGCCCCAGCATTTT
CASSLGGRSRANQPQHF
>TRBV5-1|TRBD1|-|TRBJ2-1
TGCGCCAGCAGCTTTCCGGGACAGTACAATGAGCAGTTCTTC
CASSFPGQYNEQFF
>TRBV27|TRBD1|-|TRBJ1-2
TGTGCCAGCAGTCTAAAACCAGGGGGCGCGAGCTATGGCTACACCTTC
CASSLKPGGASYGYTF
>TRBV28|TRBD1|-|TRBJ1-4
TGTGCCAGCAGTTCACAGGGGGCGCGGGAAAAACTGTTTTTT
CASSSQGAREKLFF
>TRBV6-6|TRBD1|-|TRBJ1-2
TGTGCCAGCAGTTACTCGGAAGGACAGGGGGCGCGAGGCTACACCTTC
CASSYSEGQGARGYTF
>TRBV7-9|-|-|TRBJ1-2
TGTGCCAGCAGCTTAGGTCAGGGCTCCACCTTAACTGGCTACACCTTC
CASSLGQGSTLTGYTF
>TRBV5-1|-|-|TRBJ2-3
TGCGCCAGCAGCCCGGGGACTGGCGGCACAGATACGCAGTATTTT
CASSPGTGGTDTQYF
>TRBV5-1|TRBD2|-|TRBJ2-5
TGCGCCAGCAGCTTGGGGACTAGCGGGCACCAGTACTTC
CASSLGTSGHQYF
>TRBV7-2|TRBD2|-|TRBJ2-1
TGTGCCAGCAGCTATACTAGCGGGACAGAGTTCTTC
CASSYTSGTEFF
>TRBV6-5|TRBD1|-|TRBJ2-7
TGTGCCAGCAGGGCCACAGGGGGCAGGTACGAGCAGTACTTC
CASRATGGRYEQYF
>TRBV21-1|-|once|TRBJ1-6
TGTGAAGGGGGCGAAATGAAGAATTCACCCCTCCACTTT
CEGGEMKNSPLHF
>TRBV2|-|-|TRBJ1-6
TGTGCCAGCAGTGATTACGGGTATAATTCACCCCTCCACTTT
CASSDYGYNSPLHF
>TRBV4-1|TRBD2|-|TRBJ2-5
TGCGCCAGCAGCCAGGGACTAGCGGGAGGTATCGGTGGGACCCAGTACTTC
CASSQGLAGGIGGTQYF
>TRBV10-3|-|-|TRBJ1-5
TGTGCCATCAGTGGGGCAGGGCAACTTCAGCCCCAGCATTTT
CAISGAGQLQPQHF